This T cell receptor (beta chain) was identified during a study of T-cell memory formation after mild COVID-19. Regarding the study as a whole: Among CD4+ contracting clones, most were CM and EM, and CD8+ ones EMRA.

This CDR3 contains 15 residues. Per the germline V gene, CDR1 is SGHRS and CDR2 is YFSETQ. The V and J ends lost 0 bases and 6 bases respectively, with 16 bases between them. cDNA libraries for TCR alpha and TCR beta, carrying sample barcodes and UMIs, came from 5'RACE with constant-segment primers. MiXCR, run by TCRdb on the 5' RACE reads, gives a single entry per CDR3 protein. The repertoire consists of roughly 100,000 distinct CDR3 sequences, with under 15% occurring once and the leading ten covering 25% to 35%. Worth noting for this clonotype: The antigen is not known.

This sequence was found in an adult woman who had mild COVID-19 (a few samples of this study predate the infection). Cell type and time point are not known. Specimen: PBMCs or a T cell subset sorted from them (not recorded which). This chain links TRBV5-1 with TRBJ2-7, with D perhaps TRBD1 (6 bases). DNA of the CDR3: TGCGCCAGCAGCTTGGCTACAGGGCCCCTCCTCGAGCAGTACTTC. It encodes CASSLATGPLLEQYF.